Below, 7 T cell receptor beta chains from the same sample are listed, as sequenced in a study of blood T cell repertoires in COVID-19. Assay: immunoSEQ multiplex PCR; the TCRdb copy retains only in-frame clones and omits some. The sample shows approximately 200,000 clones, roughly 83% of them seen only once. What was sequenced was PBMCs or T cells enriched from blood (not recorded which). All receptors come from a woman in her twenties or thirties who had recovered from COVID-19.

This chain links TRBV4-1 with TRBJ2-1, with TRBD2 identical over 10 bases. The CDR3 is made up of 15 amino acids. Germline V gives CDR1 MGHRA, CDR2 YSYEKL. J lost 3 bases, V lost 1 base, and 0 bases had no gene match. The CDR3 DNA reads TGCGCCAGCAGCCAAGGACTAGCGGGCTACAATGAGCAGTTCTTC. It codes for CASSQGLAGYNEQFF.

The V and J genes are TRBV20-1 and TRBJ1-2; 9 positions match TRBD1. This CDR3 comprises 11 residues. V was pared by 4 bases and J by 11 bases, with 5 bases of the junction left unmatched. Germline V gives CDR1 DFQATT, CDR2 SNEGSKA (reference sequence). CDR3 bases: TGCAGTGCTATCTCCGGGACAGGGTACACCTTC. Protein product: CSAISGTGYTF.

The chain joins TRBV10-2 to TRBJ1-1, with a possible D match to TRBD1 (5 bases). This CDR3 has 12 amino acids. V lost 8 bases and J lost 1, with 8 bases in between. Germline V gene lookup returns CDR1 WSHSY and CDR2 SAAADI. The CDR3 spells CASQGRNTEAFF. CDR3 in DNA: TGCGCCAGCCAGGGAAGGAACACTGAAGCTTTCTTT.

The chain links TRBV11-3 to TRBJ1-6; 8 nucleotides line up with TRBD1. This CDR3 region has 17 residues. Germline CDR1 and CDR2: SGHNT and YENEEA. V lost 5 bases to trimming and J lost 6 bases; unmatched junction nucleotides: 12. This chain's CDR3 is CASSIPLSDRANSPLHF. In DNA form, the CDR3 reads TGTGCCAGCAGCATCCCTCTCTCGGACAGGGCTAATTCACCCCTCCACTTT.

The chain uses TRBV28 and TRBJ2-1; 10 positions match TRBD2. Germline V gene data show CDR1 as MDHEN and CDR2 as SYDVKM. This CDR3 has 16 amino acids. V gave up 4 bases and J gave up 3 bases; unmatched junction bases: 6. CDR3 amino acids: CASSSDTSGIYNEQFF. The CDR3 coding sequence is TGTGCCAGCAGTTCCGATACTAGCGGGATCTACAATGAGCAGTTCTTC.

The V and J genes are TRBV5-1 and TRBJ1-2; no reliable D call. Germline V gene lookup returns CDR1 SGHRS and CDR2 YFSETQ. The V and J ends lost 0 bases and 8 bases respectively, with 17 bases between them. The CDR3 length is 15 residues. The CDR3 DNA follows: TGCGCCAGCAGCTTGGAGGGTTCGATACTAGGGGGCTACACCTTC. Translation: CASSLEGSILGGYTF.

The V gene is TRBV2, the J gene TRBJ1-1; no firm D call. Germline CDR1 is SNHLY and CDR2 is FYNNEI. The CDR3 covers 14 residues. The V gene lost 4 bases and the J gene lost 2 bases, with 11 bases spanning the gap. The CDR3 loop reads CASSVERFNTEAFF. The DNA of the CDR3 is TGTGCCAGCAGTGTGGAGAGGTTCAACACTGAAGCTTTCTTT.